The T cell receptor (beta chain) described here comes from a study of T cell changes during pregnancy in multiple sclerosis. Between the trimmed V and J ends, which lost 1 base and 4 bases, there was a span of 5 bases. CDR1 and CDR2 (germline): MNHNS, SASEGT. This CDR3 has 12 amino acids. Data came from immunoSEQ multiplex PCR; TCRdb stores just in-frame clones and leaves some out. There are roughly 100,000 clones in the sample; approximately 89% occur only once, and about 3.5% lies in the top ten. The starting material was peripheral blood, obtained after pregnancy. The rearrangement joins TRBV6-1 to TRBJ2-7; D remains ambiguous. This TCR was recovered from a female donor with multiple sclerosis, enrolled in a pregnancy study. The CDR3 DNA is TGTGCCAGCAGTGAAGATCGGTACGAGCAGTACTTC. Translation: CASSEDRYEQYF.